The clone carrying this TCR beta chain was recorded only once. The data originate from a study of tumor-infiltrating lymphocytes in primary liver carcinoma. In the study overall: Tissue type made little difference to sample yields of roughly 3.5 to 7.13 million productive TCRbeta reads.

Co-extracting RNA and DNA was done with roughly 17-34 mg of unsorted bulk tissue as input. Patients' primary liver carcinoma was surgically resected. Patients were treatment-naive with chronic HBV infection. With a constant-region primer, TCR beta cDNA was made from approximately 520 ng of total RNA. Investigators got TCR beta libraries out of three nested multiplex PCR rounds, done with slightly modified ARM-PCR. Using its own MiXCR run on the multiplex PCR reads, TCRdb lists one record per CDR3 protein. The sample holds 95,000 to 150,000 distinct CDR3 sequences; 60% to 70% are singletons and the top ten take 9.3%. This clonotype was obtained from a woman aged 60-70 years with primary liver carcinoma and hepatitis B virus infection. Sequencing input: liver tumor tissue from sampling region 1. Described subset: tumor region T1, superior pole.

The CDR3 DNA is TGTGCCAGCAGTGAGCCCGGGACAGGGTGCTTGCGAAACATTCAGTACTTC. Its protein product is CASSEPGTGCLRNIQYF. This chain links TRBV6-1 with TRBJ2-4, with 9 bases that match TRBD1. The CDR3 is 17 residues long. Looked up from germline, CDR1 is MNHNS and CDR2 is SASEGT. Trimming took 3 bases from V and 6 from J; bases not matched to a gene: 12.